A selection of T cell receptor beta chains follows, all from one sample in a study of blood T cell repertoires in COVID-19. Some clones are missing from TCRdb's copy, which holds only in-frame ones; the method was immunoSEQ multiplex PCR. Seen here are 200,000 to 250,000 clones, roughly 80% observed once, and the top ten hold roughly a tenth. Source material: peripheral blood. The receptors here all came from a woman older than 75 with acute or convalescent COVID-19. CDR3s include the opening cysteine and the closing phenylalanine or tryptophan. Each record gives: V gene, J gene, D gene, clone size, CDR3 DNA, CDR3 protein. The D gene is left open where the match is weak. The size entry is marked missing in some rows and otherwise reads once, few, many or a size class.

v_gene: TRBV2
j_gene: TRBJ1-1
d_gene: -
abundance: -
CDR3nt: TGTGCCAGCAGCGAGACAAGCATGAACACTGAAGCTTTCTTT
CDR3aa: CASSETSMNTEAFF

v_gene: TRBV30
j_gene: TRBJ1-1
d_gene: -
abundance: -
CDR3nt: TGTGCCTGGCAGGGTCCTCCTCCCCCCATGAACACTGAAGCTTTCTTT
CDR3aa: CAWQGPPPPMNTEAFF

v_gene: TRBV6-5
j_gene: TRBJ1-6
d_gene: TRBD1
abundance: few
CDR3nt: TGTGCCAGCAGTTACTCGACAGGGGGCCCGAATTCACCCCTCCACTTT
CDR3aa: CASSYSTGGPNSPLHF

v_gene: TRBV24-1
j_gene: TRBJ2-1
d_gene: TRBD1
abundance: -
CDR3nt: TGTGCCACCAGTGACCCCGGGACAGGGGTTGATAATGAGCAGTTCTTC
CDR3aa: CATSDPGTGVDNEQFF

v_gene: TRBV19
j_gene: TRBJ2-1
d_gene: TRBD2
abundance: -
CDR3nt: TGTGCCCCAAGTCGACTAGCGGGGAGGGATGAGCAGTTCTTC
CDR3aa: CAPSRLAGRDEQFF

v_gene: TRBV3-1/TRBV3-2
j_gene: TRBJ2-3
d_gene: TRBD2
abundance: -
CDR3nt: TGTGCCAGCAGCCAAGCCGGGACTAGCGGGATTACGCAGTATTTT
CDR3aa: CASSQAGTSGITQYF

v_gene: TRBV30
j_gene: TRBJ2-7
d_gene: TRBD2
abundance: few
CDR3nt: TGTGCCTGGAGTGTAACGGGGGGTCGCTACGAGCAGTACTTC
CDR3aa: CAWSVTGGRYEQYF

v_gene: TRBV6-5
j_gene: TRBJ1-1
d_gene: TRBD1
abundance: -
CDR3nt: TGTGCCAGCTCGTGGACAGGGGACACTGAAGCTTTCTTT
CDR3aa: CASSWTGDTEAFF

v_gene: TRBV6-2/TRBV6-3
j_gene: TRBJ1-1
d_gene: TRBD1
abundance: -
CDR3nt: TGTGCCAGCAGTTTACAGGGGGCTATTCCCATGAACACTGAAGCTTTCTTT
CDR3aa: CASSLQGAIPMNTEAFF

v_gene: TRBV5-4
j_gene: TRBJ2-7
d_gene: TRBD1
abundance: once
CDR3nt: TGTGCCAGCAGCCAGGGACAGGGGGCCATCTACGAGCAGTACTTC
CDR3aa: CASSQGQGAIYEQYF

v_gene: TRBV5-4
j_gene: TRBJ1-2
d_gene: -
abundance: -
CDR3nt: TGTGCCAGCAGCTTGGAGGCAGGGGTTGCGGGTGGCTACACCTTC
CDR3aa: CASSLEAGVAGGYTF

v_gene: TRBV28
j_gene: TRBJ1-3
d_gene: TRBD1
abundance: -
CDR3nt: TGTGCCAGCAGCCCGGGACAGGGGATAGGAAACACCATATATTTT
CDR3aa: CASSPGQGIGNTIYF

v_gene: TRBV7-9
j_gene: TRBJ2-2
d_gene: -
abundance: -
CDR3nt: TGTGCCAGCAGCTTTGGTGCGGGACCGAACACCGGGGAGCTGTTTTTT
CDR3aa: CASSFGAGPNTGELFF

v_gene: TRBV10-3
j_gene: TRBJ1-6
d_gene: -
abundance: -
CDR3nt: TGTGCCATCCGCGGGGGAGGAAATTCACCCCTCCACTTT
CDR3aa: CAIRGGGNSPLHF

v_gene: TRBV10-2
j_gene: TRBJ2-7
d_gene: -
abundance: -
CDR3nt: TGCGCCAGCAGTGGGGGCCAGCTGCAATCCTACGAGCAGTACTTC
CDR3aa: CASSGGQLQSYEQYF

v_gene: TRBV5-4
j_gene: TRBJ2-5
d_gene: -
abundance: -
CDR3nt: TGTGCCAGCAGCTTGGCGCGCTACCCAGGGACCCAGTACTTC
CDR3aa: CASSLARYPGTQYF

v_gene: TRBV6-1
j_gene: TRBJ1-4
d_gene: TRBD1
abundance: -
CDR3nt: TGTGCCAGCAGTGAGGACAGGACTAATGAAAAACTGTTTTTT
CDR3aa: CASSEDRTNEKLFF

v_gene: TRBV7-2
j_gene: TRBJ2-1
d_gene: TRBD1
abundance: -
CDR3nt: TGTGCCAGCAGCTTAGGAGGAGCGACAGGGCTTGAGCAGTTCTTC
CDR3aa: CASSLGGATGLEQFF

v_gene: TRBV6-2/TRBV6-3
j_gene: TRBJ2-5
d_gene: TRBD1
abundance: -
CDR3nt: TGTGCCAGCAGTTACCCCCACAGGGGACCTCGGACCCAGTACTTC
CDR3aa: CASSYPHRGPRTQYF

v_gene: TRBV7-2
j_gene: TRBJ2-3
d_gene: TRBD2
abundance: -
CDR3nt: TGTGCCAGCAGCCTCCTGGGTCGACTAGCGGTTACAGATACGCAGTATTTT
CDR3aa: CASSLLGRLAVTDTQYF

v_gene: TRBV5-1
j_gene: TRBJ2-4
d_gene: -
abundance: -
CDR3nt: TGCGCCAGCAGCTTGGGAACTTCTGGCGGGGTGCAGTACTTC
CDR3aa: CASSLGTSGGVQYF

v_gene: TRBV14
j_gene: TRBJ2-6
d_gene: -
abundance: -
CDR3nt: TGTGCCAGCAGCCAAAACAGGCTCTCTGGGGCCAACGTCCTGACTTTC
CDR3aa: CASSQNRLSGANVLTF

v_gene: TRBV30
j_gene: TRBJ2-7
d_gene: -
abundance: -
CDR3nt: TGTGCCTGGAGTGTAGGTGGGAGCTCCTACGAGCAGTACTTC
CDR3aa: CAWSVGGSSYEQYF

v_gene: TRBV5-1
j_gene: TRBJ1-4
d_gene: -
abundance: -
CDR3nt: TGCGCCAGCAGCCTCCCGACGGGAACAACTAATGAAAAACTGTTTTTT
CDR3aa: CASSLPTGTTNEKLFF

v_gene: TRBV25-1
j_gene: TRBJ1-6
d_gene: -
abundance: -
CDR3nt: TGTGCCAGCAGAGATTCCGGGACATCGAATTCACCCCTCCACTTT
CDR3aa: CASRDSGTSNSPLHF

v_gene: TRBV5-1
j_gene: TRBJ2-3
d_gene: -
abundance: -
CDR3nt: TGCGCCAGCAGCTTGGCCTCTCCACTCACAGATACGCAGTATTTT
CDR3aa: CASSLASPLTDTQYF

v_gene: TRBV5-1
j_gene: TRBJ2-5
d_gene: TRBD1
abundance: once
CDR3nt: TGCGCCAGCAGCTCCTCCCCAGGACAGGGGGAGACCCAGTACTTC
CDR3aa: CASSSSPGQGETQYF

v_gene: TRBV7-2
j_gene: TRBJ1-5
d_gene: TRBD1
abundance: once
CDR3nt: TGTGCCAGCAGCCCACGACAGGGGCACAATCAGCCCCAGCATTTT
CDR3aa: CASSPRQGHNQPQHF